This T cell receptor beta chain was documented in a study of Ad26.COV2.S vaccination and SARS-CoV-2 variants. Study context: Vaccine-arm donor from the placebo-controlled COV1001 Ad26.COV2.S trial. Intramuscularly, Ad26.COV2.S was given either once or twice, 56 days apart.

Study-level results: It was vaccine recipients, not placebo recipients, who had the higher spike-specific TCR breadth.

Concerning this clone: Its antigen is not identified.

Profiled with immunoSEQ multiplex PCR; TCRdb holds only in-frame clones, not every one. Among some 640,000 clones listed, more than 70% were seen once. Treatment noted: roughly 19 received Ad26.COV2.S at low or high dose, single or two shots; roughly five received placebo; per-sample allocation not given. The samples date from day 63 after the first vaccine or placebo injection. Vaccine was an Ad26 vector expressing Wuhan-strain SARS-CoV-2 spike. Germline loops: CDR1 SGHRS, CDR2 YFSETQ. Trimming cost V 6 bases and J 1 base, with 7 bases left between them. The CDR3 runs 13 residues. The chain combines TRBV5-1 with TRBJ2-2; weak D call: TRBD1 (5 bases). The sequenced sample was peripheral blood, obtained in a trial of Ad26.COV2.S vaccine versus placebo. This sequence was found in a person aged 18-60 years who received the Ad26.COV2.S COVID-19 vaccine or a placebo. Here the CDR3 DNA reads TGCGCCAGCACCGGACAGAACACCGGGGAGCTGTTTTTT. It is translated as CASTGQNTGELFF.